Listed here are 14 T cell receptor beta chains from one sample, sequenced in a study of blood T cell repertoires in COVID-19. Generated by immunoSEQ multiplex PCR, the TCRdb table keeps only in-frame clones and is missing some. Among some 250,000 clones listed, around three quarters were seen once. Material for sequencing was peripheral blood. All receptors derive from a woman of 80 years or more with acute or convalescent COVID-19.

The chain joins TRBV6-1 to TRBJ1-1; weak D call: TRBD1 (6 bases). The CDR3 contains 15 residues. Trimming took 6 bases from V and 1 from J, leaving 15 bases between them. Per the germline V gene, CDR1 is MNHNS and CDR2 is SASEGT. As DNA, the CDR3 is TGTGCCAGCAGGCCAACCGGGACACCGAACACTGAAGCTTTCTTT. This sequence encodes CASRPTGTPNTEAFF.

The chain links TRBV19 to TRBJ2-1; maybe TRBD2 (5 bases). V lost 5 bases and J 0 bases, leaving 14 bases between the germline ends. Germline V gene sequence: CDR1 LNHDA, CDR2 SQIVND (reference sequence). This CDR3 contains 16 residues. DNA for the CDR3: TGTGCCAGTAGTCCCCTCTGGACTTTCTCCTACAATGAGCAGTTCTTC. Translating gives CASSPLWTFSYNEQFF.

This clone was counted once. Distinct nucleotide sequences in the sample also encode this CDR3. The chain links TRBV6-2 or TRBV6-3 to TRBJ1-5, with 11 bases matching TRBD1. The CDR3 extends over 13 amino acids. From germline, CDR1 is MNHEY and CDR2 SVGEGT. Trimming cost V 5 bases and J 9 bases; bases outside gene matches: 3. This CDR3 is CASSRTGGRPQHF. The DNA of the CDR3 is TGTGCCAGCAGTAGGACAGGGGGCCGGCCCCAGCATTTT.

The V call is TRBV7-5, the J call TRBJ2-1; whether TRBD2, the table's D call, matches the DNA was not checked. TRBV7-5 is given as a pseudogene. The CDR3 totals 18 residues. CDR3 in DNA: TGTGTCAGAAGCTTAGCAGGACTCCCCCACGAGGAAGGCAATGAGCAGTTCTTC. Protein sequence: CVRSLAGLPHEEGNEQFF.

The V gene is TRBV19, the J gene TRBJ1-1, with TRBD1 matching 7 bases. J was trimmed by 1 base and V by 7 bases; bases with no gene match: 6. Germline V lookup: CDR1 LNHDA, CDR2 SQIVND (reference sequence). CDR3 length equals 14 residues. The CDR3 DNA sequence: TGTGCCAGTACGACAGGGACGGGGAACACTGAAGCTTTCTTT. Amino acids: CASTTGTGNTEAFF.

The chain joins TRBV2 to TRBJ1-5, with 7 bases lining up with TRBD1. Germline CDR1 is SNHLY and CDR2 is FYNNEI. V gave up 6 bases and J gave up 6 bases; unmatched junction bases: 11. This CDR3 is 15 amino acids long. CDR3: CASRGIRDSSQPQHF. DNA of the CDR3: TGTGCCAGCAGGGGGATCCGGGACAGTAGTCAGCCCCAGCATTTT. The whole variable domain, remainder taken from reference TRBV2 and TRBJ1-5, is EPEVTQTPSHQVTQMGQEVILRCVPISNHLYFYWYRQILGQKVEFLVSFYNNEISEKSEIFDDQFSVERPDGSNFTLKIRSTKLEDSAMYFCASRGIRDSSQPQHFGDGTRLSIL.

J is TRBJ2-3 and V is TRBV7-3, with 8 bases that match TRBD1. The CDR3 covers 16 residues. The germline V gene encodes CDR1 SGHTA and CDR2 FQGTGA. V lost 6 bases and J lost 1; bases outside the gene matches: 9. Here the CDR3 reads CASRQLPGQGTDTQYF. The CDR3 coding sequence is TGTGCCAGCAGACAACTCCCGGGACAGGGCACAGATACGCAGTATTTT.

The chain uses TRBV10-3 and TRBJ1-2; D is ambiguous. V was cut by 0 bases and J by 5 bases, with 7 bases left in between. CDR3 length equals 13 residues. Germline CDR1 reads ENHRY; CDR2 reads SYGVKD. CDR3 DNA: TGTGCCATCAGTGAGTCCGGGATATATGGCTACACCTTC. As protein: CAISESGIYGYTF.

There are a few counts of this clone. The chain couples TRBV28 to TRBJ1-2; D is possibly TRBD1 (5 bases). The V gene lost 6 bases and the J gene lost 7 bases, with 21 bases spanning the gap. The CDR3 spans 15 residues. Germline V gives CDR1 MDHEN, CDR2 SYDVKM. The CDR3 region has the DNA TGTGCCAGCAGCCCCTCCTTGGGGGGAGTTGTTGGCTACACCTTC. This codes for CASSPSLGGVVGYTF.

This rearrangement joins TRBV5-4 to TRBJ2-7, with D perhaps matching TRBD1 (7 bases). Trimming cost V 1 base and J 4 bases, with 18 bases left between them. This CDR3 comprises 16 residues. Germline CDR1 and CDR2: SGHNT and YYREEE (reference sequence). The CDR3 loop reads CASSLQGGLTLYEQYF. CDR3 in DNA: TGTGCCAGCAGCTTGCAGGGGGGTCTTACCCTTTACGAGCAGTACTTC.

A few counts support this clone. V is TRBV3-1 (or the pseudogene TRBV3-2) and J is TRBJ2-7; D gene ambiguous. This CDR3 contains 15 residues. The V end lost 3 bases, the J end lost 1 base, and 13 bases lay between the germline ends. Per germline, CDR1 LGHDT and CDR2 YNNKEL (reference sequence). The CDR3 bases are TGTGCCAGCAGCCACGGCTCTACTACTTCCTACGAGCAGTACTTC. Translation: CASSHGSTTSYEQYF.

V is TRBV10-3 and J is TRBJ2-2, with D possibly being TRBD1 (5 bases). Germline lookup yields CDR1 ENHRY and CDR2 SYGVKD. V was cut by 6 bases and J by 4 bases, with 15 bases left in between. The CDR3 has 15 amino acids. The CDR3 DNA reads as TGTGCCATCAGGGATGACAGAAAAGGCACCGGGGAGCTGTTTTTT. This translates into CAIRDDRKGTGELFF.

The chain carries TRBV6-5 and TRBJ2-7, with 10 bases identical to TRBD1. J gave up 11 bases and V 6 bases, and 7 bases lay outside the gene matches. CDR3 size: 12 residues. From germline, CDR1 is MNHEY and CDR2 SVGAGI. Here the CDR3 DNA reads TGTGCCAGCAGGCAGACAGGGGGCAGGGAGTACTTC. It is translated as CASRQTGGREYF.

The chain carries TRBV12-5 and TRBJ2-1; 11 bases fit TRBD2. The germline V gene encodes CDR1 LGHNT and CDR2 FRNRAP. This CDR3 is built from 15 residues. The ends lost 5 bases at V and 7 bases at J; junction bases unmatched: 7. CDR3 protein: CASGPLAGAPNEQFF. CDR3 in DNA: TGTGCTAGTGGTCCACTAGCGGGAGCCCCGAATGAGCAGTTCTTC.